The 30 T cell receptor beta chains in this list originate from one sample, sequenced in a study of blood T cell repertoires in COVID-19. Measured with immunoSEQ multiplex PCR; TCRdb has only the in-frame clones, and not every one. The sample includes 200,000 to 300,000 clones, around four fifths of them seen just once. The specimen sequenced was peripheral blood. Receptor source: a man in his sixties with acute or convalescent COVID-19.

This clone was found once. The chain employs TRBV18 and TRBJ2-3; 8 bases match TRBD2. This CDR3 contains 14 residues. Trimming cost V 4 bases and J 4 bases; bases outside gene matches: 4. Germline-derived CDR1 and CDR2 are KGHSH and LQKENI. The CDR3: CASSRSGSPDTQYF. The CDR3, as DNA: TGTGCCAGCTCACGAAGCGGGAGCCCAGATACGCAGTATTTT.

This clone was detected only a few times. The chain has TRBV2 and TRBJ1-2, with D possibly TRBD1 on 5 matching bases. With 6 bases removed from V and 7 bases from J, the gap between germline ends came to 15 bases. Germline CDR1 and CDR2: SNHLY and FYNNEI. The CDR3 extends over 13 amino acids. The CDR3 here is CASSVGQGIGYTF. CDR3 sequence (DNA): TGTGCCAGCAGCGTCGGGCAGGGTATTGGCTACACCTTC.

The chain uses TRBV5-1 and TRBJ2-2; 8 nucleotides match TRBD2. CDR3 length equals 16 residues. Germline values: CDR1 SGHRS, CDR2 YFSETQ. V shed 3 bases, J shed 4 bases, and the junction held 8 bases outside the gene matches. CDR3 nucleotides: TGCGCCAGCAGCTCCGCCGGGACTAGAGGCACCGGGGAGCTGTTTTTT. This translates into CASSSAGTRGTGELFF.

The genes are TRBV19 and TRBJ2-7; D gene ambiguous. The germline CDR1 and CDR2 sequences are LNHDA and SQIVND (reference sequence). The germline V and J ends were trimmed by 1 base and 5 bases, with 9 bases remaining between them. CDR3 length equals 13 residues. The CDR3 sequence: CASSIVSYDEQYF. DNA for the CDR3: TGTGCCAGTAGTATAGTGTCCTACGACGAGCAGTACTTC.

The chain employs TRBV7-9 and TRBJ2-1; 10 positions agree with TRBD2. The CDR3 is made up of 17 amino acids. The J segment lost 8 bases and the V segment lost 4 bases, leaving 14 bases of the junction unmatched. The germline CDR1 and CDR2 sequences are SEHNR and FQNEAQ (reference sequence). The CDR3 here is CASSSPGERGGLHEQFF. Written as DNA, the CDR3 is TGTGCCAGCAGCTCCCCCGGGGAGCGGGGGGGCCTCCATGAGCAGTTCTTC.

V is TRBV11-2 and J is TRBJ1-1; D remains unclear. V was cut by 3 bases and J by 1 base, with 9 bases left in between. Germline CDR1 is SGHAT and CDR2 is FQNNGV. The CDR3 has 14 residues. Here the CDR3 reads CASSFGPGNTEAFF. For the CDR3, the DNA is TGTGCCAGCAGCTTTGGCCCAGGGAACACTGAAGCTTTCTTT.

This sequence joins TRBV28 and TRBJ2-3, with 9 bases aligning to TRBD2. After removal of 5 bases from V and 3 bases from J, the junction contained 6 bases not matched to a gene. The germline V gene has CDR1 MDHEN and CDR2 SYDVKM. The CDR3 runs 15 residues. The CDR3 reads CASSRGRDRTDTQYF. CDR3 coding DNA: TGTGCCAGCAGTCGCGGGAGGGATCGGACAGATACGCAGTATTTT.

J is TRBJ1-4 and V is TRBV6-5; D is possibly TRBD1 (6 bases). Trimming took off 4 bases at V and 5 bases at J, with 14 bases between the two ends. Per germline, CDR1 MNHEY and CDR2 SVGAGI. The CDR3 is made up of 15 amino acids. The CDR3 nucleotides are TGTGCCAGCAGTTTCCTCGGGGGGCGGAATGAAAAACTGTTTTTT. Translated, it gives CASSFLGGRNEKLFF.

The rearrangement joins TRBV5-6 to TRBJ2-1; TRBD2 might be the D (5 bases). This CDR3 region has 16 residues. Trimming shortened V by 4 bases and J by 10 bases, and 24 bases separated the two germline ends. Germline-derived CDR1 and CDR2 are SGHDT and YYEEEE. The CDR3 loop is CASSLLGVRVLEEQFF. In nucleotides, the CDR3 is TGTGCCAGCAGCCTCCTCGGGGTCCGCGTGTTAGAGGAGCAGTTCTTC. The entire variable domain, with the rest obtained from reference TRBV5-6 and TRBJ2-1, is as follows: DAGVTQSPTHLIKTRGQQVTLRCSPKSGHDTVSWYQQALGQGPQFIFQYYEEEERQRGNFPDRFSGHQFPNYSSELNVNALLLGDSALYLCASSLLGVRVLEEQFFGPGTRLTVL.

On this clone: Different DNA sequences within this sample yield the same CDR3. The J gene is TRBJ1-5, the V gene TRBV19; D might be TRBD1 (6 bases). This CDR3 spans 12 amino acids. Germline-derived CDR1 and CDR2 are LNHDA and SQIVND (reference sequence). Trimming removed 4 bases at V and 6 bases at J, with 7 bases between. In nucleotides, the CDR3 is TGTGCCAGTAGTAGAGGGGGTCAGCCCCAGCATTTT. Residues: CASSRGGQPQHF.

Here the CDR3 DNA reads TGTGCCATCAGTGTAGGGGACAGGGGCTGGGGGACGCCTGAAGCTTTCTTT. Amino acid sequence: CAISVGDRGWGTPEAFF. The chain has TRBV10-3 and TRBJ1-1; 10 positions match TRBD1. CDR3 length: 17 amino acids. With 4 bases clipped from V and 6 bases from J, the junction kept 14 bases outside the gene matches. The germline V gene encodes CDR1 ENHRY and CDR2 SYGVKD.

The rearrangement uses TRBV5-4 and TRBJ2-1, with TRBD2 identical over 9 bases. CDR1 is SGHNT and CDR2 is YYREEE in the germline V gene (reference sequence). This CDR3 contains 19 residues. V gave up 1 base and J gave up 0 bases; unmatched junction bases: 11. CDR3 region: CASSLSLAGGPGSYNEQFF. The CDR3 DNA reads as TGTGCCAGCAGCTTGAGTCTGGCGGGAGGGCCGGGCTCCTACAATGAGCAGTTCTTC.

The chain combines TRBV7-8 with TRBJ1-4; possible D gene TRBD1, 6 bases. The ends were cut back, 5 bases at V and 2 bases at J, with 15 bases in the middle. The CDR3 is 16 amino acids. Germline lookup yields CDR1 SGHVS and CDR2 FQNEAQ. Written as DNA, the CDR3 is TGTGCCAGCAGCATGGGTTACAGGGACACTAATGAAAAACTGTTTTTT. Amino acid sequence: CASSMGYRDTNEKLFF.

The chain recombines TRBV7-9 with TRBJ1-1; 9 nucleotides align to TRBD1. The CDR3 is made up of 14 amino acids. The germline CDR1 and CDR2 sequences are SEHNR and FQNEAQ (reference sequence). The junction had 2 bases not matched to a gene; V was cut back by 5 bases and J by 1 base. The CDR3 nucleotides are TGTGCCAGCAGCCCGGGACAGGGGAACACTGAAGCTTTCTTT. It is translated as CASSPGQGNTEAFF.

This clone appeared a few times. The chain has TRBV4-2 and TRBJ2-1; 7 nucleotides align to TRBD2. The CDR3 extends over 16 amino acids. From germline, CDR1 is LGHNA and CDR2 YNFKEQ. Trimming removed 0 bases from V and 1 base from J; junction bases left unmatched: 3. CDR3: CASSQDLAASYNEQFF. CDR3 nucleotides: TGTGCCAGCAGCCAAGATCTAGCGGCGTCCTACAATGAGCAGTTCTTC.

This clone was seen only a few times. The gene calls are TRBV27 and TRBJ2-2; perhaps TRBD1 as D (5 bases). CDR1 is MNHEY, CDR2 SMNVEV, per germline (reference sequence). The CDR3 is 16 residues long. Trimming took 5 bases from V and 7 from J, leaving 20 bases between them. The CDR3 sequence is CASSPQGRLISGELFF. In nucleotides, the CDR3 is TGTGCCAGCAGTCCTCAGGGAAGGTTGATAAGCGGGGAGCTGTTTTTT.

In the case of this clone: Being one base from a much bigger clone, this may be a read error. Other nucleotide sequences in the sample specify the same CDR3. The V gene is TRBV28, the J gene TRBJ2-2; 7 bases line up with TRBD1. CDR1 MDHEN and CDR2 SYDVKM come from the germline V gene. Germline trimming cut 5 bases from V and 2 bases from J; bases unmatched to any gene: 5. The CDR3 sequence is 15 residues long. The CDR3 here is CASSLGTVNTGELFF. The CDR3 DNA reads as TGTGCCAGCAGTCTCGGGACAGTCAACACCGGGGAGCTGTTTTTT. The whole variable domain, remainder taken from reference TRBV28 and TRBJ2-2, is DVKVTQSSRYLVKRTGEKVFLECVQDMDHENMFWYRQDPGLGLRLIYFSYDVKMKEKGDIPEGYSVSREKKERFSLILESASTNQTSMYLCASSLGTVNTGELFFGEGSRLTVL.

The chain employs TRBV28 and TRBJ1-2; 8 positions agree with TRBD1. Germline CDR1 MDHEN, CDR2 SYDVKM. The J segment lost 8 bases and the V segment lost 3 bases, leaving 5 bases of the junction unmatched. CDR3 length equals 13 residues. This chain's CDR3 is CASSFLQGEGYTF. The CDR3 DNA reads TGTGCCAGCAGTTTCCTACAGGGGGAAGGCTACACCTTC.

The chain links TRBV3-1 (or the pseudogene TRBV3-2) to TRBJ1-2, with D perhaps TRBD1 (5 bases). The CDR3 contains 13 residues. Germline CDR1 and CDR2: LGHDT and YNNKEL (reference sequence). The germline V and J ends were trimmed by 4 bases and 3 bases, with 9 bases remaining between them. The CDR3, as DNA: TGTGCCAGCAGCCCCAGGGACTACTATGGCTACACCTTC. Its protein product is CASSPRDYYGYTF.

The rearrangement uses TRBV6-2 or TRBV6-3 and TRBJ1-1; TRBD1 matches 7 bases. CDR3 length: 13 amino acids. V shed 6 bases and J 6 bases; nucleotides not matched to a gene: 7. CDR1 is MNHEY, CDR2 SVGEGT, per germline. The CDR3 is CASSRTGFSEAFF. The CDR3 nucleotides are TGTGCCAGCAGCCGGACAGGTTTCTCTGAAGCTTTCTTT.

This sequence joins TRBV25-1 and TRBJ1-2; 8 positions match TRBD1. J gave up 6 bases and V 4 bases, and 10 bases lay outside the gene matches. CDR1 is MGHDK, CDR2 SYGVNS, per germline. The CDR3 sequence is 15 residues long. CDR3: CASSADRVRMDGYTF. CDR3 nucleotide sequence: TGTGCCAGCAGTGCGGACAGGGTGAGAATGGATGGCTACACCTTC.

The J gene is TRBJ2-2, the V gene TRBV6-1; 8 bases align to TRBD1. Trimming took 1 base from V and 6 from J; bases not matched to a gene: 4. The CDR3 covers 15 residues. CDR1 is MNHNS and CDR2 is SASEGT in the germline V gene. Written as DNA, the CDR3 is TGTGCCAGCAGTGAAGGGATACAGGGGGCCGGGGAGCTGTTTTTT. Protein product: CASSEGIQGAGELFF.

The rearrangement links TRBV18 to TRBJ2-3, with TRBD2 matching over 7 bases. Germline values: CDR1 KGHSH, CDR2 LQKENI. With 3 bases clipped from V and 0 bases from J, the junction kept 9 bases outside the gene matches. This CDR3 region has 17 residues. CDR3 amino acids: CASSPSEGLPSTDTQYF. The CDR3, as DNA: TGTGCCAGCTCACCGTCTGAGGGACTACCGAGCACAGATACGCAGTATTTT.

This sequence joins TRBV5-1 and TRBJ2-5; 8 nucleotides match TRBD1. V gave up 4 bases and J gave up 4 bases; unmatched junction bases: 9. Germline V gene lookup returns CDR1 SGHRS and CDR2 YFSETQ. This CDR3 is 15 amino acids long. As DNA, the CDR3 is TGCGCCAGCAGCCCAACAGGACAGGGTGGAGAGACCCAGTACTTC. Its protein product is CASSPTGQGGETQYF.

The V and J genes are TRBV6-5 and TRBJ2-2; 8 nucleotides match TRBD1. The length of the CDR3 is 13 residues. The V gene end was trimmed by 8 bases and the J gene end by 6 bases; junction bases not matched to a gene: 5. In germline, CDR1 is MNHEY, CDR2 SVGAGI. CDR3 DNA sequence: TGTGCCAGCGGCGGACAGGGATCCGGGGAGCTGTTTTTT. It specifies CASGGQGSGELFF.

The V gene is TRBV19, the J gene TRBJ1-1; no reliable D call. Germline V lookup: CDR1 LNHDA, CDR2 SQIVND (reference sequence). The CDR3 contains 12 residues. Trimming removed 4 bases from V and 7 bases from J, with 10 bases in between. The DNA of the CDR3 is TGTGCCAGTAGTAATCGGGGTCTTGAAGCTTTCTTT. It specifies CASSNRGLEAFF.

V usage is TRBV19 and J usage is TRBJ2-7; D perhaps matches TRBD1 (5 bases). The V gene lost 11 bases and the J gene lost 6 bases, with 20 bases spanning the gap. CDR3 length: 13 amino acids. From germline, CDR1 is LNHDA and CDR2 SQIVND (reference sequence). CDR3: CAGKTGVGSEQYF. CDR3 in DNA: TGTGCCGGTAAAACAGGAGTAGGATCCGAGCAGTACTTC. Using reference TRBV19 and TRBJ2-7 for the parts outside the CDR3, the full variable domain is DGGITQSPKYLFRKEGQNVTLSCEQNLNHDAMYWYRQDPGQGLRLIYYSQIVNDFQKGDIAEGYSVSREKKESFPLTVTSAQKNPTAFYLCAGKTGVGSEQYFGPGTRLTVT.

This chain joins TRBV24-1 and TRBJ1-1; TRBD1 agrees at 8 bases. Germline V gene sequence: CDR1 KGHDR, CDR2 SFDVKD. The V gene end was trimmed by 2 bases and the J gene end by 13 bases; junction bases not matched to a gene: 8. The CDR3 has 13 residues. CDR3 protein: CATSDSDRVDVFF. DNA for the CDR3: TGTGCCACCAGTGATTCGGACAGGGTAGACGTTTTCTTT.

This clone was observed a single time. This chain connects TRBV7-9 to TRBJ1-1; a possible D gene is TRBD1 (5 bases). Germline CDR1 is SEHNR and CDR2 is FQNEAQ (reference sequence). This CDR3 comprises 14 residues. The germline V and J ends were trimmed by 1 base and 4 bases, with 10 bases remaining between them. The CDR3 reads CASSLEGQATEAFF. In DNA, the CDR3 is TGTGCCAGCAGCTTAGAGGGGCAGGCCACTGAAGCTTTCTTT.

This chain joins TRBV5-6 and TRBJ1-5; weak D call: TRBD1 (5 bases). The ends were cut back, 4 bases at V and 6 bases at J, with 14 bases in the middle. Germline CDR1 SGHDT, CDR2 YYEEEE. This CDR3 has 14 amino acids. CDR3 residues: CASSPGRGFQPQHF. The DNA of the CDR3 is TGTGCCAGCAGCCCCGGACGGGGGTTTCAGCCCCAGCATTTT.